The source of this T cell receptor (beta chain) is a study of T cell responses to AZD1222 COVID-19 vaccine (dated by TCRdb to the early 2020s). As for the study more broadly: AZD1222 recipients given second doses at about 4 weeks or at about 12 weeks were pooled, since spike-specific TCR depth and breadth were not found to differ between the two schedules. Trial participants were enrolled into age subgroups of 18-55, 56-69 and 70-plus years, which contained about 150, 27 and 61 TCR-sequenced participants, respectively. TCR sequencing covered some 240 trial participants: 207 given two doses of AZD1222 and about 26 given two doses of MenACWY control vaccine.

Sample time point, as interpreted from the label and publication: baseline before first vaccination. The vaccinee samples were drawn from two UK trials, COV001 and COV002, one of which was a single-blind randomized controlled phase 2/3 trial testing AZD1222 (ChAdOx1 nCoV-19) in healthy adults. For TCRbeta chain sequencing, PBMC samples were collected from trial participants at day 0 and at day 28 after the second dose. After removal of 10 bases from V and 8 bases from J, the junction retains 6 bases not matched to a gene. Looking up the germline V gene (reference sequence) yields CDR1 LNHDA and CDR2 SQIVND. Its CDR3 holds 11 amino acids, cysteine through phenylalanine. Only the CDR3 portion is preserved as DNA: 33 bases, with reading frame beginning at the first base. Points the paper makes about the study in general: The 56-69-year group was small, and its depth increase did not reach significance, likely because of low power. After two AZD1222 doses, both the breadth and the depth of spike-specific TCRs were significantly higher than at day 0 and than in MenACWY recipients. Conclusions about previously exposed vaccinees are limited, since just five or six AZD1222 recipients were seropositive for SARS-CoV-2 at baseline. The whole spike protein was spanned by vaccine-associated CD4 TCRs, and dominant responses were seen in regions 160-218 and 743-854. Most participants were white British and females outnumbered males, and the authors suggested that clonal diversity may have been underestimated. Because no day 14 peak-response samples were available, repertoires were characterized only after the peak T cell response. Reportedly, close to half of the unique spike-specific TCRs recognized epitopes lying outside the regions that are mutated in the B.1.351 and B.1.1.7 variants.

The CDR3 regions of human TCRbeta chains were subjected to immunosequencing. As for how the authors treated the data: Repertoire TCRs were checked for matches against a reference library of SARS-CoV-2-specific TCRs that had been generated using the MIRA antigen-specificity platform. Breadth meant the fraction of unique TCRs that were SARS-CoV-2-associated, whereas depth meant the fraction of total T cells that were SARS-CoV-2-associated. Using the MIRA data, each spike-specific TCR was assigned both to the spike region to which the TCR was reactive and to a CD4 or CD8 class. Log10-transformed breadth and depth values were compared by one-way ANOVA with Sidak's multiple comparisons tests. Not all clones reach the TCRdb copy of this immuneACCESS table, which keeps in-frame sequences only. Checked studies attribute under half of the gap to unresolved V genes and leave the rest unexplained. V and J calls plus clone size are reproduced from that table; the DNA served to infer D and trimming. The sample data list approximately 150,000 clones, and 90% to 95% of these were observed just once. The ten largest clonotypes hold 2% to 3% of the sample.

With regard to this clone: Which antigen it targets is not known. One base away there is no much larger clone; base qualities are not given.

Source: peripheral blood, taken on day 0 of AZD1222 vaccination. The sequence derives from an adult in good health. This chain joins TRBV19 to TRBJ1-2, and TRBD1 matches 8 of the central bases. The base sequence is TGTGCCATCCCGGACAGGGAAGGCTACACCTTC. Protein translation: CAIPDREGYTF.